The clone carrying this TCR beta chain has more than one count but fewer than ten. Trimming stripped 3 bases from V and 2 bases from J, with 10 bases between. This CDR3 has 14 amino acids. Germline lookup yields CDR1 KGHSH and CDR2 LQKENI. MiXCR, applied by TCRdb to the 5' RACE reads, yields one record per CDR3 protein. The table has approximately 110,000 distinct CDR3 sequences, about 15% seen once. These data are taken from a study of early T cells in non-severe SARS-CoV-2 infection. Looking at the study overall: With bulk RNA from unsorted whole blood as input, sequencing yielded unpaired chains.

This clonotype was obtained from an adult who was a healthcare worker with PCR-confirmed SARS-CoV-2 infection or an uninfected control (not recorded which). Sequenced material: whole blood. The chain links TRBV18 to TRBJ1-1; no reliable D call. Written as DNA, the CDR3 is TGTGCCAGCTCACCCCGGTGGGCCAACACTGAAGCTTTCTTT. Translation: CASSPRWANTEAFF.